Below, 32 T cell receptor beta chains from the same sample are listed, as sequenced in a study of post-analysis software for immune sequencing data. Notes on the study in general: When patients were compared with controls, 4 or 5 TRBV segments were more frequent, TRBV5-6, TRBV5-1 and TRBV20-1 among them.

Unique molecular identifiers were built into the TCR beta cDNA libraries. From the PCR reads, TCRdb called clonotypes with MiXCR, one entry per CDR3 protein. This table has approximately 460,000 distinct CDR3 sequences, approximately 45% appearing once. What these receptors recognize is not known. Sequencing input: blood. These receptors were collected from a girl aged 5 to 17 with multiple sclerosis.

The J gene is TRBJ2-5, the V gene TRBV6-5; 8 bases agree with TRBD1. The DNA matches TRBJ2-7 better at its end, which makes the J call doubtful. The germline gives CDR1 MNHEY, CDR2 SVGAGI. This CDR3 region has 14 residues. CDR3 nucleotide sequence: TGTGCCAGCAGTTTCTCAACAGGGACAGGCGAGCAGTACTTC. It specifies CASSFSTGTGEQYF.

V usage is TRBV7-9 and J usage is TRBJ2-1; weak D call: TRBD2 (5 bases). V was pared by 4 bases and J by 5 bases, with 18 bases between. The CDR3 has 16 residues. Germline values: CDR1 SEHNR, CDR2 FQNEAQ (reference sequence). CDR3 bases: TGTGCCAGCAGCTGGGAGCAGACCCCAGAGAACAATGAGCAGTTCTTC. Its protein is CASSWEQTPENNEQFF.

The chain links TRBV20-1 to TRBJ2-1; TRBD1 is a possible D gene (6 bases). The CDR3 contains 14 residues. The V end lost 8 bases, the J end lost 10 bases, and 24 bases lay between the germline ends. Germline lookup yields CDR1 DFQATT and CDR2 SNEGSKA (reference sequence). The CDR3: CSTEEDSYRVEQFF. The CDR3 DNA sequence: TGCAGTACCGAGGAGGACAGCTACAGGGTAGAGCAGTTCTTC.

The J gene is TRBJ2-5, the V gene TRBV7-3; 9 bases line up with TRBD2. This CDR3 is built from 17 residues. Germline V lookup: CDR1 SGHTA, CDR2 FQGTGA. J was trimmed by 11 bases and V by 1 base; bases with no gene match: 17. The CDR3 nucleotides are TGTGCCAGCAGCTTAAGATCGAGCGGGAGGACTGTCAATGAGCAGTACTTC. The encoded protein is CASSLRSSGRTVNEQYF.

In its sample, this clonotype was seen a few times. The V gene is TRBV10-3, the J gene TRBJ2-5; 7 positions match TRBD1. Germline trimming cut 4 bases from V and 4 bases from J; bases unmatched to any gene: 12. The CDR3 extends over 16 amino acids. Germline V gene sequence: CDR1 ENHRY, CDR2 SYGVKD. The CDR3 nucleotides are TGTGCCATCAGTGCTTCGGACGGGACAGTTTTAGAGACCCAGTACTTC. Residues: CAISASDGTVLETQYF.

The chain uses TRBV20-1 and TRBJ1-3; the D gene is possibly TRBD1 (5 bases). Germline V gene sequence: CDR1 DFQATT, CDR2 SNEGSKA (reference sequence). V dropped 3 bases and J dropped 0 bases, with 9 bases sitting between them. This CDR3 has 14 amino acids. The CDR3 DNA follows: TGCAGTGCTAGCGACAGTACCTCTGGAAACACCATATATTTT. This translates into CSASDSTSGNTIYF.

The DNA for the CDR3 is TGTGCCAGCAGGACTACAGGGGACTACGAGCAGTACTTC. Translation gives CASRTTGDYEQYF. This sequence joins TRBV28 and TRBJ2-7; TRBD1 matches 7 bases. Trimming cost V 6 bases and J 3 bases; bases outside gene matches: 5. The CDR3 has 13 residues. CDR1 and CDR2 (germline): MDHEN, SYDVKM. The full variable domain, with the rest looked up from reference TRBV28 and TRBJ2-7, is DVKVTQSSRYLVKRTGEKVFLECVQDMDHENMFWYRQDPGLGLRLIYFSYDVKMKEKGDIPEGYSVSREKKERFSLILESASTNQTSMYLCASRTTGDYEQYFGPGTRLTVT.

The chain employs TRBV20-1 and TRBJ1-5, with D unresolved. This CDR3 contains 14 residues. Looked up from germline, CDR1 is DFQATT and CDR2 is SNEGSKA (reference sequence). Trimming took 0 bases from V and 3 from J, leaving 9 bases between them. The CDR3 reads CSARDRRANQPQHF. For the CDR3, the DNA is TGCAGTGCTAGAGACCGACGGGCCAATCAGCCCCAGCATTTT.

This sequence joins TRBV29-1 and TRBJ2-3; D may be TRBD2 (5 bases). CDR3 length equals 13 residues. Between the trimmed V and J ends, which lost 4 bases and 5 bases, there was a span of 13 bases. Per the germline V gene, CDR1 is SQVTM and CDR2 is ANQGSEA. CDR3 sequence: CSVGPTRGDTQYF. The CDR3 DNA follows: TGCAGCGTTGGACCGACACGGGGAGATACGCAGTATTTT.

This clonotype was counted only a few times. The V call is TRBV7-2, the J call TRBJ2-7; D might be TRBD1 (7 bases). V shed 2 bases and J shed 3 bases, with 11 bases lying between them. The CDR3 runs 14 residues. In germline, CDR1 is SGHTA, CDR2 FQGNSA. The CDR3 loop is CASSLSQGGYEQYF. CDR3 in DNA: TGTGCCAGCAGCTTATCCCAGGGGGGCTACGAGCAGTACTTC.

Concerning this clonotype itself: The junction departs from the called germline gene at one end, perhaps through a read error. The chain is built from TRBV10-3 and TRBJ2-5; D perhaps matches TRBD2 (7 bases). Germline V CDR1 and CDR2: ENHRY, SYGVKD. This CDR3 has 17 amino acids. The CDR3 DNA reads TGTGCCATCAGTGAGTCGAGGGGGGGAGTAGCGGCAGAGGCCCAGTACTTC. Translating it yields CAISESRGGVAAEAQYF.

The chain employs TRBV24-1 and TRBJ2-3; 12 nucleotides line up with TRBD2. J gave up 3 bases and V 2 bases, and 2 bases lay outside the gene matches. The germline V gene encodes CDR1 KGHDR and CDR2 SFDVKD. The CDR3 is 16 amino acids. The CDR3 DNA reads as TGTGCCACCAGTGATTGGACTAGCGGGAATACAGATACGCAGTATTTT. It specifies CATSDWTSGNTDTQYF.

Only a few counts were recorded for this clonotype. The chain joins TRBV7-8 to TRBJ2-6; D is perhaps TRBD1 or TRBD2 (5 bases each). CDR1 is SGHVS and CDR2 is FQNEAQ in the germline V gene. The CDR3 is 18 amino acids. V shed 3 bases and J shed 1 base, with 16 bases lying between them. This CDR3 reads CASSFSGQVESGANVLTF. In DNA, the CDR3 is TGTGCCAGCAGCTTTTCGGGGCAGGTGGAATCTGGGGCCAACGTCCTGACTTTC.

This clonotype appeared once. V usage is TRBV20-1 and J usage is TRBJ2-1, with D possibly TRBD1 on 5 matching bases. CDR1 is DFQATT and CDR2 is SNEGSKA in the germline V gene (reference sequence). This CDR3 has 10 residues. V lost 3 bases to trimming and J lost 13 bases, with 10 bases between them. In DNA, the CDR3 is TGCAGTGCTAGGGGGCTAGTCCAGTTCTTC. This encodes CSARGLVQFF.

The rearrangement joins TRBV7-2 to TRBJ2-7; tentatively, D is TRBD2 (7 bases). CDR3 size: 14 residues. Germline CDR1 is SGHTA and CDR2 is FQGNSA. V lost 1 base to trimming and J lost 9 bases, with 16 bases between them. DNA for the CDR3: TGTGCCAGCAGCTTAGGGGGGGGGGCAGATGGGCAGTACTTC. Translating it yields CASSLGGGADGQYF.

This clonotype turned up a few times. The V call is TRBV5-1, the J call TRBJ2-1, with D tentatively TRBD2 (6 bases). Germline lookup yields CDR1 SGHRS and CDR2 YFSETQ. The length of the CDR3 is 15 residues. V lost 0 bases and J lost 4, with 11 bases in between. The DNA of the CDR3 is TGCGCCAGCAGCTTGGTAGGGCGGGATTACAATGAGCAGTTCTTC. The encoded protein is CASSLVGRDYNEQFF.

This clonotype has at least ten counts. The chain carries TRBV25-1 and TRBJ2-4, with D possibly TRBD1 on 6 matching bases. Germline-derived CDR1 and CDR2 are MGHDK and SYGVNS. The CDR3 covers 14 residues. V dropped 10 bases and J dropped 0 bases, with 13 bases sitting between them. CDR3 sequence (DNA): TGTGCCACCACAGGGCCTCAAGCCAAAAACATTCAGTACTTC. Amino acid sequence: CATTGPQAKNIQYF.

V and J are TRBV5-1 and TRBJ2-5; 12 positions match TRBD2. There are 17 residues in the CDR3. The junction had 8 bases not matched to a gene; V was cut back by 0 bases and J by 5 bases. The germline CDR1 and CDR2 sequences are SGHRS and YFSETQ. CDR3 in amino acids: CASSLALTSGSMETQYF. The CDR3 DNA reads as TGCGCCAGCAGCTTGGCGCTGACTAGCGGGAGTATGGAGACCCAGTACTTC.

This clonotype was seen many times. Written as DNA, the CDR3 is TGCAGTGCTAGAGTAAGGCTAGCGGGCCAGTACAATGAGCAGTTCTTC. Its protein product is CSARVRLAGQYNEQFF. The genes are TRBV20-1 and TRBJ2-1, with 8 bases fitting TRBD2. The V and J ends lost 1 base and 4 bases, in that order; junction bases with no gene match: 9. The length of the CDR3 is 16 residues. Per the germline V gene, CDR1 is DFQATT and CDR2 is SNEGSKA (reference sequence).

This clonotype was seen only a few times. The genes are TRBV5-1 and TRBJ2-5; 7 bases align to TRBD1. Germline CDR1 and CDR2: SGHRS and YFSETQ. CDR3 length: 13 amino acids. The junction had 4 bases not matched to a gene; V was cut back by 6 bases and J by 2 bases. The CDR3 DNA follows: TGCGCCAGCAACCCAGGGGGTCAAGAGACCCAGTACTTC. It yields the protein CASNPGGQETQYF.

To note about this clonotype: One end of the junction does not line up with germline, which may come from a read error. The genes are TRBV10-3 and TRBJ1-4; possible D gene TRBD1, 5 bases. Germline V CDR1 and CDR2: ENHRY, SYGVKD. This CDR3 is built from 14 residues. The CDR3 region is CAISEGQANEKRFF. CDR3 DNA: TGTGCCATCAGTGAAGGACAAGCTAATGAAAAACGGTTTTTT.

The V gene is TRBV25-1, the J gene TRBJ2-7; no clear D gene. The germline V gene encodes CDR1 MGHDK and CDR2 SYGVNS. The CDR3 is 11 amino acids. Trimming removed 3 bases at V and 4 bases at J, with 4 bases between. The CDR3 bases are TGTGCCAGCAGTGAGACATACGAGCAGTACTTC. This gives the protein CASSETYEQYF.

The chain uses TRBV20-1 and TRBJ2-5; weak D call: TRBD1 (6 bases). The CDR3 has 14 residues. Germline V gives CDR1 DFQATT, CDR2 SNEGSKA (reference sequence). V was shortened by 4 bases and J by 0 bases, with 12 bases between the two germline ends. CDR3 region: CSAMHRVNQETQYF. As DNA, the CDR3 is TGCAGTGCTATGCACAGGGTGAACCAAGAGACCCAGTACTTC.

This chain connects TRBV9 to TRBJ2-7, with D unresolved. The ends were cut back, 0 bases at V and 3 bases at J, with 10 bases in the middle. Germline assignment: CDR1 SGDLS and CDR2 YYNGEE. The CDR3 loop spans 14 amino acids. Written as DNA, the CDR3 is TGTGCCAGCAGCGTAGTCGCGAGCAGCTACGAGCAGTACTTC. Translated: CASSVVASSYEQYF.

In DNA form, the CDR3 reads TGCAGTGCTAGATGGGGCAATGAGCAGTTCTTC. Its translation is CSARWGNEQFF. The rearrangement uses TRBV20-1 and TRBJ2-1; D unclear. Germline V gives CDR1 DFQATT, CDR2 SNEGSKA (reference sequence). The CDR3 covers 11 residues. V lost 2 bases and J lost 6, with 5 bases in between.

This clonotype appeared once. The chain links TRBV4-2 to TRBJ2-2, with D perhaps matching TRBD2 (6 bases). CDR3 length equals 16 residues. CDR1 and CDR2 from the germline V gene are LGHNA and YNFKEQ. V shed 3 bases and J shed 1 base, with 12 bases lying between them. The CDR3 here is CASSQGASENTGELFF. The DNA of the CDR3 is TGTGCCAGCAGCCAGGGAGCTAGCGAGAACACCGGGGAGCTGTTTTTT.

This rearrangement joins TRBV28 to TRBJ2-5; 7 bases line up with TRBD1. This CDR3 is 15 amino acids long. V shed 6 bases and J 2 bases; nucleotides not matched to a gene: 9. The germline V gene has CDR1 MDHEN and CDR2 SYDVKM. CDR3 sequence: CASSLPGTEQETQYF. The CDR3 nucleotides are TGTGCCAGCAGCCTACCGGGGACAGAACAAGAGACCCAGTACTTC.

In this sample, this clonotype turned up a few times. This chain uses TRBV5-1 with TRBJ2-1; unclear D gene. Germline CDR1 reads SGHRS; CDR2 reads YFSETQ. V lost 7 bases and J 13 bases, leaving 9 bases between the germline ends. The CDR3 totals 9 residues. CDR3 sequence reads: CASFQSQFF. CDR3 nucleotides: TGCGCCAGCTTCCAATCTCAGTTCTTC.

In regard to this clonotype: The junction departs from the called germline gene at one end, perhaps through a read error. The DNA for the CDR3 is TGTGCCGGCAGTTACCAGCGGGAGTCCCACGAGCAGTACTTC. Translation gives CAGSYQRESHEQYF. J is TRBJ2-4 and V is TRBV6-5; 8 bases are shared with TRBD2. The J call may be mistaken, given a closer DNA end match to TRBJ2-7. There are 14 residues in the CDR3. Germline CDR1 MNHEY, CDR2 SVGAGI.

Many counts were recorded for this clonotype. The rearrangement joins TRBV10-3 to TRBJ2-7; D gene uncertain. This CDR3 is 11 amino acids long. In germline, CDR1 is ENHRY, CDR2 SYGVKD. V was pared by 1 base and J by 12 bases, with 10 bases between. CDR3 nucleotide sequence: TGTGCCATCAGTGAGTGGCCAGCTATGTACTTC. Its protein product is CAISEWPAMYF.

J is TRBJ2-1 and V is TRBV10-3; 10 nucleotides match TRBD2. Germline V lookup: CDR1 ENHRY, CDR2 SYGVKD. CDR3 length: 15 residues. With V trimmed by 6 bases and J by 7 bases, 9 bases remained unmatched. CDR3 sequence reads: CAIRRLAGDANEQFF. The DNA for the CDR3 is TGTGCCATCAGGCGGCTAGCGGGAGACGCGAATGAGCAGTTCTTC.

This chain uses TRBV29-1 with TRBJ1-2; TRBD1 is a possible D gene (5 bases). The length of the CDR3 is 13 residues. Trimming left V 4 bases short and J 5 bases short, with 14 bases between. Germline V CDR1 and CDR2: SQVTM, ANQGSEA. Written as DNA, the CDR3 is TGCAGCGTTGGAGACGCCTGGGGGTATGGCTACACCTTC. This codes for CSVGDAWGYGYTF.